This T cell receptor beta chain appears in the sequencing data of a study of CD8+CD57+ T cells in acquired aplastic anemia. Sequencing was done on patients that had shown CD8+CD57+ cell expansion by flow cytometry. The authors additionally sequenced CD8+CD57+ effector memory cells from about 15% of the 12 patients. TCR beta VDJ combinations and CDR3 sequences were profiled from genomic DNA. TCRdb re-called the reads with MiXCR, one entry per CDR3 protein. The table lists around 19,000 distinct CDR3 sequences, under 40% of them singletons. CDR3 length equals 13 residues. Trimming pared 0 bases from V and 3 bases from J, leaving 6 bases between. Per the germline V gene, CDR1 is SGHAT and CDR2 is FQNNGV. A word on this clonotype: The target antigen is unknown.

Study-wide points: The diversity of CD8+CD57+ cells in patients was lower than that of total CD4+ and CD8+ pools. For CD8+ Simpson's diversity, patients and controls showed no significant difference. Some 31 shared CD8+ CDR3s appeared highly expressed within patients' immunodominant clones.

The sequenced sample was CD8+CD57+ T cells sorted from PBMCs. Subset in this sample: bead-enriched CD8+CD57+ effector memory T cells from SAA patients. The chain employs TRBV11-2 and TRBJ2-7; D uncertain. This sequence was found in a human donor with aplastic anemia. The CDR3 loop reads CASSLDRLYEQYF. CDR3 bases: TGTGCCAGCAGCTTAGACCGGCTCTACGAGCAGTACTTC.